The clone carrying this TCR beta chain has more than one count but fewer than ten. Its antigen is not identified. Data came from immunoSEQ multiplex PCR; TCRdb stores just in-frame clones and leaves some out. The data show 110,000 to 150,000 clones, approximately 86% seen once. This entry comes from a study of T cell responses to AZD1222 COVID-19 vaccine. Study context: Second-dose intervals of approximately 4 or approximately 12 weeks were pooled.

CDR3 length: 18 residues. Findings and caveats of the study: Just six AZD1222 recipients were seropositive at baseline.

The source is an adult in good health. This material consisted of peripheral blood, taken on day 0 of AZD1222 vaccination. The chain has TRBV12-2 and TRBJ2-2. TRBV12-2 is tagged as a pseudogene. CDR3 DNA: TGTGCAAGTCGCTTAGCACGAAGGAAGACCTCGAACACCGGGGAGCTGTTTTTT. It codes for CASRLARRKTSNTGELFF.